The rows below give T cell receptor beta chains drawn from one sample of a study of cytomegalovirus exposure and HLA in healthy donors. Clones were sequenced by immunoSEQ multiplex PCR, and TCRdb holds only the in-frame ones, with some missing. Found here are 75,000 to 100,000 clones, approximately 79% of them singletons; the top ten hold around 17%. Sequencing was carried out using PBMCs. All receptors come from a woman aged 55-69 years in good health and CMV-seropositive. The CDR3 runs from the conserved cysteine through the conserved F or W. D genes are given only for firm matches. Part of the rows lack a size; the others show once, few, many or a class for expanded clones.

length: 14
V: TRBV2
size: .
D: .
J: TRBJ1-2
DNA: TGTGCCAGCAGCGGTCAGGGCAGCATATATGGCTACACCTTC
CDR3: CASSGQGSIYGYTF

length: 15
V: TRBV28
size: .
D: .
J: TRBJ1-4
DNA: TGTGCCAGCAGAAAGGGGGGGGGTCGGAATGAAAAACTGTTTTTT
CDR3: CASRKGGGRNEKLFF

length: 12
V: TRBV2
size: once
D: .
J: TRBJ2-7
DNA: TGTGCCAGCAGTAGTGAAACATATGAGCAGTACTTC
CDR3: CASSSETYEQYF

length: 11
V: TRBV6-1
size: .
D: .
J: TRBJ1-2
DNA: TGTGCCAGCAGCGACTCAGTGAGCTACACCTTC
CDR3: CASSDSVSYTF

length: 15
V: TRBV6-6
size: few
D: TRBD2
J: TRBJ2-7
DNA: TGTGCCAGCAGCAACTATCTAGCGGGAGCCTACGAGCAGTACTTC
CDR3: CASSNYLAGAYEQYF

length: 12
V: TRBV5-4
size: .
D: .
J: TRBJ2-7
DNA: TGTGCCAGCAGCCGGGACTCCTACGAGCAGTACTTC
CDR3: CASSRDSYEQYF

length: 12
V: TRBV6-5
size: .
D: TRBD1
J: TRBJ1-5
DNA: TGTGCCAGCAGGCAGGGGGATCAGCCCCAGCATTTT
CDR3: CASRQGDQPQHF

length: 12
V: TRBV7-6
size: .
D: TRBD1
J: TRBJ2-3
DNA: TGTGCCAGCAGCCTACAGGGGGCTACGCAGTATTTT
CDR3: CASSLQGATQYF

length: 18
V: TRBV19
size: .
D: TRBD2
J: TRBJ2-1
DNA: TGTGCCAGTACATCGACCCGATGGACTAGCGCAACCTACAATGAGCAGTTCTTC
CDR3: CASTSTRWTSATYNEQFF

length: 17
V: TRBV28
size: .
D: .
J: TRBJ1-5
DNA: TGTGCCAGCAGTAGGGCGGGCAGGGGATATAGCAATCAGCCCCAGCATTTT
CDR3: CASSRAGRGYSNQPQHF

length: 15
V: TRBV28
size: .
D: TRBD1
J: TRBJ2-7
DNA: TGTGCCAGCAGTTCAGGACAGGGGGCCCCGAGAGAGCAGTACTTC
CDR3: CASSSGQGAPREQYF

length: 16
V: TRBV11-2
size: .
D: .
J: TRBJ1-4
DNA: TGTGCCAGCAGCTTTAGTTCAGCAGGGACTAATGAAAAACTGTTTTTT
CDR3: CASSFSSAGTNEKLFF

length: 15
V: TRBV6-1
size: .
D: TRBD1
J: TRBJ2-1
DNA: TGTGCCAGCAGAGTGACAGGGAACTCCTACAATGAGCAGTTCTTC
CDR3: CASRVTGNSYNEQFF

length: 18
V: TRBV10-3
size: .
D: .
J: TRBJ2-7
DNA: TGTGCCATCAGTGTCTCGGGGATTAGCGGGGACAGCTCCTACGAGCAGTACTTC
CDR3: CAISVSGISGDSSYEQYF

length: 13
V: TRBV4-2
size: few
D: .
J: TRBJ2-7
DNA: TGTGCCAGCAGCCAAGACGGCGGAGGGGAGCAGTACTTC
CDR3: CASSQDGGGEQYF

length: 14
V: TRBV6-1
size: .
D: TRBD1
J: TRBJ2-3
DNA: TGTGCCAGCAGTGGCCGGGACAGGGAGGATACGCAGTATTTT
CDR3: CASSGRDREDTQYF

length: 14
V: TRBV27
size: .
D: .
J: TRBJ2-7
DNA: TGTGCCAGCAGTTTAGGGGGGGCGGCCCACGAGCAGTACTTC
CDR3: CASSLGGAAHEQYF

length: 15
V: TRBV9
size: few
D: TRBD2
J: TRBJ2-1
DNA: TGTGCCAGCAGCCCACAGGGACTAGCGAGTGCTGAGCAGTTCTTC
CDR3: CASSPQGLASAEQFF

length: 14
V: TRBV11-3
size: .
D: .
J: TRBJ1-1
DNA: TGTGCCAGCAGCCGCGGCCTAGGGAGCGCTGAAGCTTTCTTT
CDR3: CASSRGLGSAEAFF

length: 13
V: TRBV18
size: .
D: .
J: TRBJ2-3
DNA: TGTGCCAGCTCCTTTCGCGGAGGGGATACGCAGTATTTT
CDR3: CASSFRGGDTQYF